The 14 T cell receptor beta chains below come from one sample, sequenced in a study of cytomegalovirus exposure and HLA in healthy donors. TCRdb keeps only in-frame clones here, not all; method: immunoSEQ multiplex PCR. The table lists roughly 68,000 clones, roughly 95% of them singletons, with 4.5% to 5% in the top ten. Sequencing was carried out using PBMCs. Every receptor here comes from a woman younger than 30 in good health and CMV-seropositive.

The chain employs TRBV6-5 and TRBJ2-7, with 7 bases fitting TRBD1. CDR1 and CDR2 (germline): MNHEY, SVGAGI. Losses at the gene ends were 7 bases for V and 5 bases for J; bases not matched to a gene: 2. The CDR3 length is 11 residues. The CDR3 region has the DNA TGTGCCAGCAACAGGGGACACGAGCAGTACTTC. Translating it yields CASNRGHEQYF.

In DNA form, the CDR3 reads TGTGCCATCAGGGAAGGACAGGGGAACACTGAAGCTTTCTTT. Residues: CAIREGQGNTEAFF. The chain employs TRBV10-3 and TRBJ1-1, with TRBD1 matching over 8 bases. Germline V gene sequence: CDR1 ENHRY, CDR2 SYGVKD. V lost 6 bases and J lost 1; bases outside the gene matches: 4. This CDR3 is 14 amino acids long.

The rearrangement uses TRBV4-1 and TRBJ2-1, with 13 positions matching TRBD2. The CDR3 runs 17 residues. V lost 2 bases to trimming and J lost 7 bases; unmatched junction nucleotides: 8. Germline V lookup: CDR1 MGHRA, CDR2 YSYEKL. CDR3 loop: CASSQPTSGRAGNEQFF. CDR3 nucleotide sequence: TGCGCCAGCAGCCAACCTACTAGCGGGAGGGCCGGGAATGAGCAGTTCTTC.

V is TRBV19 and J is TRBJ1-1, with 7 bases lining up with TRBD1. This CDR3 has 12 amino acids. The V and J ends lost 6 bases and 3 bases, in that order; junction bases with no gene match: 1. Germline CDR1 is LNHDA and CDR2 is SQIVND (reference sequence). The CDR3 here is CASRTGHTEAFF. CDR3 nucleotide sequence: TGTGCCAGTAGGACAGGGCACACTGAAGCTTTCTTT.

This CDR3 is CARGLAGGPGKTGELFF. The CDR3 region has the DNA TGTGCCAGGGGACTAGCGGGAGGGCCCGGGAAGACCGGGGAGCTGTTTTTT. This chain joins TRBV7-5 and TRBJ2-2; the D call of TRBD2 is as the table states it, not checked on the DNA. TRBV7-5 is described as a pseudogene. The CDR3 covers 17 residues.

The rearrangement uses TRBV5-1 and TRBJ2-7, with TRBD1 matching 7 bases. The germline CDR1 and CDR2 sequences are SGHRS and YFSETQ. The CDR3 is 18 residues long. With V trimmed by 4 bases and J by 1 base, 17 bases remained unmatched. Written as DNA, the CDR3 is TGCGCCAGCAGCCCCGGGACAGTTGCCGGGACACTGTCCTACGAGCAGTACTTC. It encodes CASSPGTVAGTLSYEQYF.

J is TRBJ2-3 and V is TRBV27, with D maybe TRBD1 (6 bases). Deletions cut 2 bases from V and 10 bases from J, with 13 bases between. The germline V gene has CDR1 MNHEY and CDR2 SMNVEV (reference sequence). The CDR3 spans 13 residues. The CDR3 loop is CASSLEQGIAQYF. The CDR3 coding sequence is TGTGCCAGCAGTTTAGAACAGGGAATAGCGCAGTATTTT.

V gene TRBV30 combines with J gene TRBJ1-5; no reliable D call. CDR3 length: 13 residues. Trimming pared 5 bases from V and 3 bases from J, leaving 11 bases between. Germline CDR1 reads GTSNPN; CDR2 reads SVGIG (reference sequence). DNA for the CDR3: TGTGCCTGGGGTACAGAATTCAATCAGCCCCAGCATTTT. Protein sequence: CAWGTEFNQPQHF.

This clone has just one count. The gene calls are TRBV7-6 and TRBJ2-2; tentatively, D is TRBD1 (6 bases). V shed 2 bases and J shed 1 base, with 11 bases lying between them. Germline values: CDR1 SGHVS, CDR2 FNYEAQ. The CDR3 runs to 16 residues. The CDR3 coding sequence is TGTGCCAGCAGCTTACCCCAGGGACAGAACACCGGGGAGCTGTTTTTT. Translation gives CASSLPQGQNTGELFF.

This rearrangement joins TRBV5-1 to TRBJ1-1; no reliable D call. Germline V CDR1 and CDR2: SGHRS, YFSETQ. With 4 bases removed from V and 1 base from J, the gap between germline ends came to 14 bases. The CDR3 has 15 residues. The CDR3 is CASSQQTMGNTEAFF. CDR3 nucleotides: TGCGCCAGCAGCCAACAGACAATGGGGAACACTGAAGCTTTCTTT. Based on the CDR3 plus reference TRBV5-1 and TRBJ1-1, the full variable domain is KAGVTQTPRYLIKTRGQQVTLSCSPISGHRSVSWYQQTPGQGLQFLFEYFSETQRNKGNFPGRFSGRQFSNSRSEMNVSTLELGDSALYLCASSQQTMGNTEAFFGQGTRLTVV.

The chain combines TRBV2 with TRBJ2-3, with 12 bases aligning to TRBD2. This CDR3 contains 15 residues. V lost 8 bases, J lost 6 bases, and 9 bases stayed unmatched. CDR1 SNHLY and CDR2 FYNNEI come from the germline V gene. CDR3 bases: TGTGCCAGCTTATGGACTAGCGGGAAAACGGATACGCAGTATTTT. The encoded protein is CASLWTSGKTDTQYF.

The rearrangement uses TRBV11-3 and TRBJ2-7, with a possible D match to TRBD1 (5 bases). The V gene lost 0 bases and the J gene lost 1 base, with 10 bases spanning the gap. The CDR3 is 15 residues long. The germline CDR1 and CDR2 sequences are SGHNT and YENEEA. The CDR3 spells CASSLDRQPSYEQYF. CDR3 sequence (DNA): TGTGCCAGCAGCTTAGATCGACAGCCGTCCTACGAGCAGTACTTC. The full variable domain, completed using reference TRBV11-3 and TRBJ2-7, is EAGVVQSPRYKIIEKKQPVAFWCNPISGHNTLYWYLQNLGQGPELLIRYENEEAVDDSQLPKDRFSAERLKGVDSTLKIQPAELGDSAVYLCASSLDRQPSYEQYFGPGTRLTVT.

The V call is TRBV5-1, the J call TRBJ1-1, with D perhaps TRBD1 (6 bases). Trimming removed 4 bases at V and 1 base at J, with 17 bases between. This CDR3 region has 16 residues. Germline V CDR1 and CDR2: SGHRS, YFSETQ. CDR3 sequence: CASSLYSLGANTEAFF. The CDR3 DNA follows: TGCGCCAGCAGCCTCTACTCTTTGGGGGCGAACACTGAAGCTTTCTTT. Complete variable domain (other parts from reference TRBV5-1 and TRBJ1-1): KAGVTQTPRYLIKTRGQQVTLSCSPISGHRSVSWYQQTPGQGLQFLFEYFSETQRNKGNFPGRFSGRQFSNSRSEMNVSTLELGDSALYLCASSLYSLGANTEAFFGQGTRLTVV.

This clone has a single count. In DNA, the CDR3 is TGTGCCACCAGCAGAGACCTGACAGGGAGGACAACCGGGGAGCTGTTTTTT. Translating gives CATSRDLTGRTTGELFF. The rearrangement links TRBV15 to TRBJ2-2; possibly TRBD1 for D (7 bases). The V gene's germline CDR1 is LNHNV and CDR2 YYDKDF (reference sequence). The CDR3 is made up of 17 amino acids. The V end lost 0 bases, the J end lost 5 bases, and 16 bases lay between the germline ends.